The entry below describes one T cell receptor (beta chain). The target antigen is unknown. The sample belongs to a study of cytomegalovirus exposure and HLA in healthy donors. Study findings and constraints: A later analysis found TCR association rates differed by HLA locus, highest for DRB1 and lowest for HLA-C. What was likely a sequencing artifact was a cluster of highly shared sequence variants.

Both 60 Vbeta primers and 13 Jbeta primers went into the PCR. Only in-frame clones appear in the TCRdb table, and some are missing; sequencing was by immunoSEQ multiplex PCR. In the table there are around 94,000 clones, about three quarters of which are singletons. The sequenced sample consisted of PBMCs. This receptor was obtained from a woman in her thirties or forties in good health and CMV-seropositive.

DNA for the CDR3: TGTGCCAGCAGTGTAGTGACAGGTTATGGCTACACCTTC. It is translated as CASSVVTGYGYTF. This chain connects TRBV2 to TRBJ1-2; TRBD1 might be the D (6 bases). The germline V and J ends were trimmed by 4 bases and 5 bases, with 11 bases remaining between them. The CDR3 is 13 amino acids. The germline CDR1 and CDR2 sequences are SNHLY and FYNNEI.